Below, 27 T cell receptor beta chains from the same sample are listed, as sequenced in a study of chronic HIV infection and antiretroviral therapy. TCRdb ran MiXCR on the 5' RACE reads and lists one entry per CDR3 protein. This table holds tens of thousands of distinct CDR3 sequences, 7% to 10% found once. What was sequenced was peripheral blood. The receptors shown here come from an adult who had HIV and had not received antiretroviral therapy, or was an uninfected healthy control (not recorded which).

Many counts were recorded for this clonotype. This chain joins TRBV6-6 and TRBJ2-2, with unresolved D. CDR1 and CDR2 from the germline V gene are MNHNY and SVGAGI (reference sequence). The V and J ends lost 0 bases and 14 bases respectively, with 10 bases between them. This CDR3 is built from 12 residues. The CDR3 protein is CASSYSDGTLFF. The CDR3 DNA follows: TGTGCCAGCAGTTACTCCGACGGAACCCTGTTTTTT.

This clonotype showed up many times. The CDR3 is CASSTTVLSYEQYF. CDR3 bases: TGTGCCAGCAGTACGACAGTACTCTCCTACGAGCAGTACTTC. The chain uses TRBV28 and TRBJ2-7; D is possibly TRBD1 (5 bases). Germline loops: CDR1 MDHEN, CDR2 SYDVKM. Trimming stripped 5 bases from V and 0 bases from J, with 11 bases between. The CDR3 contains 14 residues.

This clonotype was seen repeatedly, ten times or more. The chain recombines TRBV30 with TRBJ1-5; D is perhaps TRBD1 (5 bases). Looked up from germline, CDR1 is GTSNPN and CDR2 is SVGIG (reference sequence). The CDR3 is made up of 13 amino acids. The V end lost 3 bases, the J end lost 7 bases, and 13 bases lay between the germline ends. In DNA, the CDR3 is TGTGCCTGGAGCCCAGGGAAGACACAGCCCCAGCATTTT. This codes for CAWSPGKTQPQHF.

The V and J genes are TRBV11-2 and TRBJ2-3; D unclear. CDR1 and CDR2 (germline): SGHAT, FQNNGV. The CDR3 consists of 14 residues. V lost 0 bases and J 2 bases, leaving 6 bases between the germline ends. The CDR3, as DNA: TGTGCCAGCAGCTTAGAGGGGTTCACAGATACGCAGTATTTT. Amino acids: CASSLEGFTDTQYF.

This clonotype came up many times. The CDR3 region has the DNA TGTGCCAGCAGTGAAGGGGGCAACTCTGGGGCCAACGTCCTGACTTTC. Protein sequence: CASSEGGNSGANVLTF. The chain joins TRBV6-1 to TRBJ2-6, with D possibly TRBD1 on 5 matching bases. The V and J ends lost 1 base and 0 bases respectively, with 7 bases between them. The CDR3 has 16 residues. Germline CDR1 reads MNHNS; CDR2 reads SASEGT.

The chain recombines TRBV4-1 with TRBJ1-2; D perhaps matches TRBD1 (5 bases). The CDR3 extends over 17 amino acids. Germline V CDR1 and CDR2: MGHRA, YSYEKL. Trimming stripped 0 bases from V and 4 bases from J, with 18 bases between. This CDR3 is CASSQDQVGEAGYGYTF. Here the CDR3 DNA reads TGCGCCAGCAGCCAAGATCAGGTGGGGGAAGCTGGCTATGGCTACACCTTC.

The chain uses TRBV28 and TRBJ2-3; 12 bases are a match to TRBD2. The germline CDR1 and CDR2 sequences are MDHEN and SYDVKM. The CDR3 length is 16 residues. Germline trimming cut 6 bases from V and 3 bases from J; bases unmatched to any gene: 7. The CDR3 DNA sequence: TGTGCCAGCAGCACTAGCGGGAGGCGGCTGACAGATACGCAGTATTTT. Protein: CASSTSGRRLTDTQYF.

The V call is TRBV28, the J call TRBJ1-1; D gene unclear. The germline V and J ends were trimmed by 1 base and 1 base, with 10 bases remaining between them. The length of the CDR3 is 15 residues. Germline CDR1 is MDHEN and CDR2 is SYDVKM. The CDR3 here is CASSLYSTRNTEAFF. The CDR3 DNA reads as TGTGCCAGCAGTTTATATTCGACAAGGAACACTGAAGCTTTCTTT.

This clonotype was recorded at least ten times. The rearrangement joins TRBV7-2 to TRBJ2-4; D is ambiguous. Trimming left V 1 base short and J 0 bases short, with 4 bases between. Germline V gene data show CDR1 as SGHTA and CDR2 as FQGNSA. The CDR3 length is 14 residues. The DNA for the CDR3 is TGTGCCAGCAGCTTAGAGCTAGCCAAAAACATTCAGTACTTC. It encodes CASSLELAKNIQYF.

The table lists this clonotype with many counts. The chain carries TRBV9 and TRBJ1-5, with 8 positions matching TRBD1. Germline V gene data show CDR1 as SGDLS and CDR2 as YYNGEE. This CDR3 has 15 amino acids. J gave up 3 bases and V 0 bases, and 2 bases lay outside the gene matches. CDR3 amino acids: CASSVGQGNNQPQHF. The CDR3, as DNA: TGTGCCAGCAGCGTAGGACAGGGGAACAATCAGCCCCAGCATTTT.

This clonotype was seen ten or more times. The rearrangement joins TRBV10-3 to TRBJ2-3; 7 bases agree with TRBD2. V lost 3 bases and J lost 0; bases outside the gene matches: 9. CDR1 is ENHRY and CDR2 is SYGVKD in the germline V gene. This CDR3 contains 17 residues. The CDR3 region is CAISDRASGPSTDTQYF. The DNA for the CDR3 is TGTGCCATCAGTGATCGGGCTAGCGGACCTAGCACAGATACGCAGTATTTT.

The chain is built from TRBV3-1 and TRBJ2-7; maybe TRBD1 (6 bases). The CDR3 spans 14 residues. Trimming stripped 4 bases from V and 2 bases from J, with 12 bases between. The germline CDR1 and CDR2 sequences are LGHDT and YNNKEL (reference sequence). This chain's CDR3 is CASSRSDRTYEQYF. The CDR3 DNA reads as TGTGCCAGCAGCCGATCGGACAGAACCTACGAGCAGTACTTC.

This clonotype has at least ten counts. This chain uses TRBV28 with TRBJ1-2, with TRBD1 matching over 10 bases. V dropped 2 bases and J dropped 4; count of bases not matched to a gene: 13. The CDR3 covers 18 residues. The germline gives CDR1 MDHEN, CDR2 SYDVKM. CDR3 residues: CASSLTTLPGQGTYGYTF. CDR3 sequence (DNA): TGTGCCAGCAGTTTAACTACCCTACCGGGACAGGGGACCTATGGCTACACCTTC.

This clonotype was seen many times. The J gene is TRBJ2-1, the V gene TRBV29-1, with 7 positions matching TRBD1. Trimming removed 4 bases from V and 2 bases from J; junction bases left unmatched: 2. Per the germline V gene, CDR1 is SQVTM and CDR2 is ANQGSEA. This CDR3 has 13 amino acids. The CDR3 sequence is CSVAQGTYNEQFF. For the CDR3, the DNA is TGCAGCGTTGCACAGGGGACCTACAATGAGCAGTTCTTC.

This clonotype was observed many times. This chain's CDR3 is CASSLGRPAEPQHF. CDR3 coding DNA: TGCGCCAGCAGCTTGGGACGGCCCGCGGAGCCCCAGCATTTT. The chain combines TRBV5-1 with TRBJ1-5; D gene uncertain. This CDR3 contains 14 residues. With 0 bases removed from V and 8 bases from J, the gap between germline ends came to 12 bases. Germline assignment: CDR1 SGHRS and CDR2 YFSETQ.

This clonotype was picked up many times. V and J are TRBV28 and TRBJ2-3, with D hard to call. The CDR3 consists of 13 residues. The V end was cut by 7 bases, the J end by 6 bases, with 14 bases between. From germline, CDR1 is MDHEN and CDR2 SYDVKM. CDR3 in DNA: TGTGCCAGCACCCCGACCATTAGCGATACGCAGTATTTT. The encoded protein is CASTPTISDTQYF.

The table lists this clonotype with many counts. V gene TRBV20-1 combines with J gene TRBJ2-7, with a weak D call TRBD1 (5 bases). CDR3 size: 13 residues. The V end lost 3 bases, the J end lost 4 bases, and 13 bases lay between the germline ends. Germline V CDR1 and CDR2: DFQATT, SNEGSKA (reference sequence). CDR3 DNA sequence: TGCAGTGCTAGGGGGCCAGAGAGTTACGAGCAGTACTTC. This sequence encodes CSARGPESYEQYF.

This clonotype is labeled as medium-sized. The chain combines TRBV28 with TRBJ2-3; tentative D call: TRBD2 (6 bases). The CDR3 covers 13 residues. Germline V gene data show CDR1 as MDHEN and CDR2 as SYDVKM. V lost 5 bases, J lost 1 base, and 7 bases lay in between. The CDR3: CASSPGGTDTQYF. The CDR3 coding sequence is TGTGCCAGCAGTCCGGGGGGCACAGATACGCAGTATTTT.

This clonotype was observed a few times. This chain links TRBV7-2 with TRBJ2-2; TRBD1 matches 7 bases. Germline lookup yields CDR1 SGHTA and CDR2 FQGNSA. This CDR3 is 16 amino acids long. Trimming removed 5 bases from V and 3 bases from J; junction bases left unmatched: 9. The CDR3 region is CASSTWDRLYTGELFF. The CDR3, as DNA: TGTGCCAGCAGCACCTGGGACAGACTGTACACCGGGGAGCTGTTTTTT.

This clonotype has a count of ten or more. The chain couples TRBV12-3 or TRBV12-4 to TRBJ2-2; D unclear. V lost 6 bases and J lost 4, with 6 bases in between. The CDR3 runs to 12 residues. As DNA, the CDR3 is TGTGCCAGCAGCACTTCCACCGGGGAGCTGTTTTTT. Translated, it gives CASSTSTGELFF.

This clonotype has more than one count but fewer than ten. As DNA, the CDR3 is TGTGCCAGCAGTCCATGGGCAGACTCCTACAATGAGCAGTTCTTC. This encodes CASSPWADSYNEQFF. The rearrangement joins TRBV28 to TRBJ2-1; D remains unclear. The CDR3 is made up of 15 amino acids. Trimming took 5 bases from V and 0 from J, leaving 11 bases between them. Germline V CDR1 and CDR2: MDHEN, SYDVKM.

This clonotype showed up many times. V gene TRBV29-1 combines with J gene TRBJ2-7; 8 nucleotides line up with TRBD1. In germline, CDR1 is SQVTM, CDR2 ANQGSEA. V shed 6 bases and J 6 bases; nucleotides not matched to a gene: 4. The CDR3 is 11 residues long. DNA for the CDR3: TGCAGCGTCACAGGGGGAGGCGAGCAGTACTTC. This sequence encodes CSVTGGGEQYF.

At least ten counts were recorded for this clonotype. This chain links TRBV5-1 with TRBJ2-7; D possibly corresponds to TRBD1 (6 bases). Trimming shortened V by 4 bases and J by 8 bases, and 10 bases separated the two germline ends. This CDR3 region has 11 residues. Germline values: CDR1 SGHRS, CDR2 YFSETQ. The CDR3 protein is CASSDQGKQYF. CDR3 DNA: TGCGCCAGCAGCGATCAGGGGAAGCAGTACTTC.

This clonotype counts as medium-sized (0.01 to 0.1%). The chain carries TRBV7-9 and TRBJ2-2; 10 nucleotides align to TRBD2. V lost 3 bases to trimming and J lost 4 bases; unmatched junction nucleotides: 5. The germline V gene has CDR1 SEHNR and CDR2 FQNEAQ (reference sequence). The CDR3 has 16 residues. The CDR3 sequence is CASSFLAGASTGELFF. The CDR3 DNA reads TGTGCCAGCAGCTTCCTAGCGGGAGCCTCCACCGGGGAGCTGTTTTTT.

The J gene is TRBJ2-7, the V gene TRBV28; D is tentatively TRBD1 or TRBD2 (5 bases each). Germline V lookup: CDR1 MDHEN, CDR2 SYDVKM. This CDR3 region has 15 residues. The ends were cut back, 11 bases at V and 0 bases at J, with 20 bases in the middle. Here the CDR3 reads CAGPFPGPSSYEQYF. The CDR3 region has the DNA TGTGCCGGCCCCTTCCCGGGACCTAGCTCCTACGAGCAGTACTTC.

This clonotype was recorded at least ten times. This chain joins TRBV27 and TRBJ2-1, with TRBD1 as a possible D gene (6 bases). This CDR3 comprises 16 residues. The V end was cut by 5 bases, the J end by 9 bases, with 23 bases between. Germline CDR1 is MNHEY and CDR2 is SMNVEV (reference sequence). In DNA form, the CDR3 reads TGTGCCAGCAGTATTATAGGTGGGACATCGGAAGGTGAGCAGTTCTTC. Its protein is CASSIIGGTSEGEQFF.

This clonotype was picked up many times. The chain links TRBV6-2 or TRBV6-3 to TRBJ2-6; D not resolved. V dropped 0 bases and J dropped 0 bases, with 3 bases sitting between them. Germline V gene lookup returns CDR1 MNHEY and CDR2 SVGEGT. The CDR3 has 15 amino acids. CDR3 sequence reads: CASSYSNSGANVLTF. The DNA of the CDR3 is TGTGCCAGCAGTTACTCCAACTCTGGGGCCAACGTCCTGACTTTC.